These 2 T cell receptor beta chains originate from one sample sequenced in a study of regulatory T cells in long-lasting Graves disease. With iRepertoire HTBI primers and Arm-PCR of CDR3 regions, TCR beta libraries were built. TCRdb re-derived calls from the multiplex PCR reads in MiXCR, one entry per CDR3 protein. This repertoire shows about 470,000 distinct CDR3 sequences, about 22% found once; its top ten account for roughly 7%. Time point here: persistent/refractory GD, antithyroid drugs over 5 years with positive TRAb. PBMC-derived RNA was used for the TCR library. Source: peripheral blood mononuclear cells (PBMCs), taken when the disease was refractory, from a patient treated with antithyroid drugs. The source is a female donor with Graves disease.

Many counts were recorded for this clonotype. This chain links TRBV2 with TRBJ1-4; possible D gene TRBD1, 6 bases. CDR1 and CDR2 from the germline V gene are SNHLY and FYNNEI. The CDR3 extends over 10 amino acids. The V end was cut by 6 bases, the J end by 14 bases, with 10 bases between. In DNA, the CDR3 is TGTGCCAGCAGCCGGGACAACCTGTTTTTT. Its protein product is CASSRDNLFF.

This clonotype was seen ten or more times. The rearrangement uses TRBV19 and TRBJ1-1; D gene ambiguous. The CDR3 has 14 amino acids. Trimming cost V 3 bases and J 0 bases, with 8 bases left between them. Germline CDR1 and CDR2: LNHDA and SQIVND (reference sequence). CDR3 protein: CASSITGMNTEAFF. CDR3 nucleotide sequence: TGTGCCAGTAGTATCACCGGTATGAACACTGAAGCTTTCTTT. Using reference TRBV19 and TRBJ1-1 for the parts outside the CDR3, the full variable domain is DGGITQSPKYLFRKEGQNVTLSCEQNLNHDAMYWYRQDPGQGLRLIYYSQIVNDFQKGDIAEGYSVSREKKESFPLTVTSAQKNPTAFYLCASSITGMNTEAFFGQGTRLTVV.